The 31 T cell receptor beta chains below come from one sample, sequenced in a study of T cell clonality in common variable immunodeficiency. TCRdb's copy holds only in-frame clones and misses some; the assay was immunoSEQ multiplex PCR. Recorded here are 39,000 or so clones, with no singletons, and the ten leading clones hold around 2.8%. The sequenced material came from peripheral blood mononuclear cells. Source of these receptors: a person aged 18 to 75 in good health.

Note on this clone: The read ends 3 residues shy of where the CDR3 ends; the end is completed using the germline J gene. The J gene is TRBJ1-1, the V gene TRBV30; tentative D call: TRBD1 (6 bases). Germline CDR1 GTSNPN, CDR2 SVGIG (reference sequence). V lost 4 bases and J 3 bases, leaving 9 bases between the germline ends. This CDR3 has 12 residues. CDR3 DNA, as far as it was read: TGTGCCTGGATTGGGGGCTACACTGAA. Translation: CAWIGGYTE. The CDR3 as a whole reads CAWIGGYTEAFF.

This clone was seen a handful of times. This may stem from a read error, because a much larger clone lies one nucleotide away. The read terminates 3 residues before the CDR3 end, so the remaining end is supplied by the germline J gene. This CDR3 is also generated by other DNA sequences in the sample. This chain uses TRBV7-3 with TRBJ1-3, with D tentatively TRBD1 (6 bases). CDR1 SGHTA and CDR2 FQGTGA come from the germline V gene. The CDR3 is 12 amino acids. The CDR3 reads CASSPRGHTIYF. CDR3 DNA, as far as it was read: TGTGCCAGCAGCCCCAGGGGTCACACA.

This clone was counted ten times or more. The read ends 3 residues shy of where the CDR3 ends; the end is completed using the germline J gene. The chain recombines TRBV2 with TRBJ2-3; 9 bases agree with TRBD2. V lost 10 bases, J lost 1 base, and 12 bases stayed unmatched. Germline values: CDR1 SNHLY, CDR2 FYNNEI. The CDR3 loop spans 16 amino acids. The sequenced part of the CDR3 DNA is TGTGCCACCAAGCGGGGGAGACTAGCGGGCACAGATACG. Its protein product is CATKRGRLAGTDT. The whole CDR3 reads CATKRGRLAGTDTQYF.

This clone has ten or more counts. This CDR3 reads CASSPRTGTNSPLHF. CDR3 bases read: TGTGCCAGCAGCCCGCGGACAGGGACGAATTCACCC. This rearrangement joins TRBV7-9 to TRBJ1-6; 8 positions agree with TRBD1. The read stops 3 residues short of the end of the CDR3; the missing end is completed from the germline J gene. The germline V gene has CDR1 SEHNR and CDR2 FQNEAQ (reference sequence). Trimming removed 5 bases from V and 7 bases from J; junction bases left unmatched: 7. This CDR3 has 15 amino acids. Full variable domain (missing parts from reference TRBV7-9 and TRBJ1-6): DTGVSQNPRHKITKRGQNVTFRCDPISEHNRLYWYRQTLGQGPEFLTYFQNEAQLEKSRLLSDRFSAERPKGSFSTLEIQRTEQGDSAMYLCASSPRTGTNSPLHFGNGTRLTVT.

This clone came up a few times. The sequenced fragment ends 3 residues before the CDR3 boundary, so the rest is inferred from the germline J gene. This sequence joins TRBV7-9 and TRBJ2-4; a possible D gene is TRBD1 (6 bases). The CDR3 loop spans 13 amino acids. Germline-derived CDR1 and CDR2 are SEHNR and FQNEAQ (reference sequence). CDR3 DNA, as far as it was read: TGTGCCAGCAGTCGGACAGAAGGATACGGT. Its translation: CASSRTEGYG. The full CDR3 protein reads CASSRTEGYGQYF.

This clone came up many times. Read sequence stops 3 residues before the CDR3 end, and the germline J gene provides the missing end. The V and J genes are TRBV5-4 and TRBJ1-1, with TRBD1 matching over 8 bases. CDR3 size: 15 residues. Germline V gives CDR1 SGHNT, CDR2 YYREEE (reference sequence). J gave up 0 bases and V 5 bases, and 6 bases lay outside the gene matches. This CDR3 reads CASRGQGALNTEAFF. The CDR3 bases that were read are TGTGCCAGCAGAGGCCAGGGGGCCCTGAACACTGAA.

The CDR3 sequence: CSAGDRVEQYF. CDR3 DNA, as far as it was read: TGCAGTGCGGGTGACAGGGTCGAG. The chain has TRBV20-1 and TRBJ2-7; 7 bases agree with TRBD1. Read data end 3 residues before the CDR3 end; the end is taken from the germline J gene. Germline values: CDR1 DFQATT, CDR2 SNEGSKA (reference sequence). CDR3 size: 11 residues. V shed 6 bases, J shed 6 bases, and the junction held 5 bases outside the gene matches.

This clone was observed at least ten times. The read stops 3 residues short of the end of the CDR3; the missing end is completed from the germline J gene. The chain recombines TRBV5-1 with TRBJ1-1; D is perhaps TRBD1 (5 bases). The germline V gene encodes CDR1 SGHRS and CDR2 YFSETQ. The CDR3 contains 15 residues. V shed 3 bases and J shed 3 bases, with 15 bases lying between them. The covered CDR3 bases are TGCGCCAGCAGCTCTGATCGGGGGGGTTACACTGAA. It specifies CASSSDRGGYTE. The complete CDR3 sequence is CASSSDRGGYTEAFF.

This clone appeared many times. The read gets to within 3 residues of the CDR3 end, and the germline J gene fills in the rest. The chain carries TRBV29-1 and TRBJ2-7; D uncertain. CDR1 is SQVTM and CDR2 is ANQGSEA in the germline V gene. V was shortened by 6 bases and J by 0 bases, with 15 bases between the two germline ends. The length of the CDR3 is 14 residues. CDR3 sequence: CSVLRPGSSYEQYF. Partial CDR3 DNA: TGCAGCGTCCTTAGACCAGGAAGCTCCTACGAG.

This clone was detected many times. Read coverage stops 3 residues before the CDR3 terminus; the germline J gene supplies the remainder. V is TRBV30 and J is TRBJ2-1; either TRBD1 or TRBD2 may fit D (6 bases each). Germline loops: CDR1 GTSNPN, CDR2 SVGIG (reference sequence). V dropped 2 bases and J dropped 9 bases, with 11 bases sitting between them. This CDR3 has 12 amino acids. The CDR3 is CAWSTQGGEQFF. CDR3 DNA, as far as it was read: TGTGCCTGGAGTACACAGGGAGGTGAG.

This clone has ten or more counts. From the germline J gene comes the end of the CDR3, since the read stops 3 residues before it. The chain joins TRBV19 to TRBJ2-7, with 8 nucleotides matching TRBD2. V lost 3 bases, J lost 6 bases, and 7 bases stayed unmatched. CDR3 length: 14 amino acids. The germline V gene has CDR1 LNHDA and CDR2 SQIVND (reference sequence). The covered CDR3 bases are TGTGCCAGTAGTATTTATGCGGGAGGCGGCGAG. As protein: CASSIYAGGGE. The full CDR3 sequence reads CASSIYAGGGEQYF.

This clone was detected only a few times. This could be a read error, since a much larger clone is one nucleotide away. The read falls 3 residues short of the CDR3 end, and the missing part is taken from the germline J gene. The chain recombines TRBV6-1 with TRBJ2-5, with D tentatively TRBD2 (6 bases). Germline assignment: CDR1 MNHNS and CDR2 SASEGT. The CDR3 extends over 16 amino acids. This chain's CDR3 is CASSEYGGVSTDTQYF. The covered CDR3 bases are TGTGCCAGCAGTGAATACGGCGGGGTGAGCACAGATACC.

Only a few counts were recorded for this clone. The CDR3 is cut off 3 residues early in the read; its end comes from the germline J gene. V is TRBV30 and J is TRBJ1-4, with 10 nucleotides matching TRBD1. This CDR3 spans 16 amino acids. Per the germline V gene, CDR1 is GTSNPN and CDR2 is SVGIG (reference sequence). The covered CDR3 bases are TGTGCCTGGATCCCGGGACAGGGGCCCTATAATTCACCA. This codes for CAWIPGQGPYNSP. The whole CDR3 sequence reads CAWIPGQGPYNSPLFF.

This clone was seen ten or more times. The read ends 3 residues before the CDR3 terminus; that terminus is restored from the germline J gene. This sequence joins TRBV6-1 and TRBJ1-4; 7 nucleotides match TRBD1. CDR1 MNHNS and CDR2 SASEGT come from the germline V gene. This CDR3 is 15 amino acids long. The V segment lost 1 base and the J segment 7 bases; nucleotides outside the gene matches: 6. The sequenced part of the CDR3 DNA is TGTGCCAGCAGTGAAGTGTTAGGGGGCGGTGAAAAA. Its protein product is CASSEVLGGGEK. The whole CDR3 reads CASSEVLGGGEKLFF.

Many counts were recorded for this clone. The read is 3 residues too short to cover the CDR3 end, so that end is filled in from the germline J gene. The identical CDR3 is also encoded by other nucleotide sequences in the sample. V usage is TRBV5-1 and J usage is TRBJ1-1; D gene uncertain. This CDR3 comprises 14 residues. V dropped 0 bases and J dropped 1 base, with 7 bases sitting between them. The germline V gene has CDR1 SGHRS and CDR2 YFSETQ. CDR3 sequence reads: CASSLDPGNTEAFF. The sequenced CDR3 bases are TGCGCCAGCAGCTTGGATCCGGGGAACACTGAA.

This clone occurred a few times. The read ends 3 residues before the CDR3 terminus; that terminus is restored from the germline J gene. The gene calls are TRBV7-9 and TRBJ1-5; tentatively, D is TRBD1 (5 bases). Germline CDR1 is SEHNR and CDR2 is FQNEAQ (reference sequence). This CDR3 is built from 12 residues. The CDR3 DNA, read in part, is TGTGCCAGCAGCTTAGAGCAGGGCCCC. Translation: CASSLEQGP. The CDR3 in its entirety is CASSLEQGPQHF.

This clone was counted ten times or more. Read data end 3 residues before the CDR3 end; the end is taken from the germline J gene. The rearrangement joins TRBV10-1 to TRBJ2-3; 8 nucleotides align to TRBD1. The CDR3 is made up of 13 amino acids. Losses at the gene ends were 10 bases for V and 5 bases for J; bases not matched to a gene: 8. The V gene's germline CDR1 is WNHNN and CDR2 SYGVQD (reference sequence). The CDR3 protein is CATSPRGQDTQYF. The CDR3 bases that were read are TGCGCCACCTCCCCCAGGGGGCAAGATACG.

This clone was recorded at least ten times. Read sequence stops 3 residues before the CDR3 end, and the germline J gene provides the missing end. V and J are TRBV18 and TRBJ2-7, with D perhaps matching TRBD1 (6 bases). Trimming took 6 bases from V and 6 from J, leaving 15 bases between them. CDR1 is KGHSH and CDR2 is LQKENI in the germline V gene. The CDR3 spans 13 residues. The sequenced part of the CDR3 DNA is TGTGCCAGCTCGACAGGCGCTTTGGGCGAG. Protein sequence: CASSTGALGE. The full CDR3 reads CASSTGALGEQYF.

This clone was detected a few times. Read sequence stops 3 residues before the CDR3 end, and the germline J gene provides the missing end. The chain carries TRBV2 and TRBJ1-5; 8 nucleotides agree with TRBD1. This CDR3 spans 16 amino acids. In germline, CDR1 is SNHLY, CDR2 FYNNEI. J lost 4 bases, V lost 3 bases, and 8 bases had no gene match. The CDR3 bases that were read are TGTGCCAGCAGTGATTTATCCAGGGGGCGGAATCAGCCC. Amino acids: CASSDLSRGRNQP. The complete CDR3 reads CASSDLSRGRNQPQHF. Filled out from reference TRBV2 and TRBJ1-5, the complete variable domain reads EPEVTQTPSHQVTQMGQEVILRCVPISNHLYFYWYRQILGQKVEFLVSFYNNEISEKSEIFDDQFSVERPDGSNFTLKIRSTKLEDSAMYFCASSDLSRGRNQPQHFGDGTRLSIL.

The sample holds many counts of this clone. The read comes to an end 3 residues before the CDR3 does, leaving the germline J gene to fill in the end. The chain recombines TRBV19 with TRBJ2-7, with 7 positions matching TRBD2. V lost 5 bases to trimming and J lost 6 bases; unmatched junction nucleotides: 1. Germline V gene lookup returns CDR1 LNHDA and CDR2 SQIVND (reference sequence). This CDR3 has 11 amino acids. The sequenced part of the CDR3 DNA is TGTGCCAGTAGTCGCGGGGGCGAG. Translation gives CASSRGGE. The whole CDR3 protein reads CASSRGGEQYF.

The table lists this clone with many counts. The read is 3 residues too short to cover the CDR3 end, so that end is filled in from the germline J gene. This chain links TRBV5-1 with TRBJ1-6, with a possible D match to TRBD1 (5 bases). Germline V CDR1 and CDR2: SGHRS, YFSETQ. This CDR3 has 13 residues. CDR3 bases read: TGCGCCAGCAGCTTAGACAGCGCCTTAACC. As protein: CASSLDSALT. The whole CDR3 is CASSLDSALTLHF.

This clone has more than one count but fewer than ten. The read stops 3 residues short of the end of the CDR3; the missing end is completed from the germline J gene. The V and J genes are TRBV19 and TRBJ2-3, with D maybe TRBD1 (6 bases). CDR1 and CDR2 (germline): LNHDA, SQIVND (reference sequence). The CDR3 has 12 residues. The CDR3 protein is CASSRDGQPQYF. The DNA read from the CDR3 is TGTGCCAGTAGTAGGGACGGACAGCCG.

Turning to this clone: The read terminates 3 residues ahead of where the CDR3 ends, so the germline J gene completes it. The chain joins TRBV7-9 to TRBJ2-4; a possible D gene is TRBD2 (6 bases). Germline lookup yields CDR1 SEHNR and CDR2 FQNEAQ (reference sequence). This CDR3 contains 13 residues. Partial CDR3 DNA: TGTGCCAGCAGCTTAGCGACGCGGGGTGGT. Residues: CASSLATRGG. From start to end, the CDR3 is CASSLATRGGQYF.

There are many counts of this clone. Coverage ceases 3 residues before the CDR3 finishes, and the germline J gene fills in the end. The chain joins TRBV5-1 to TRBJ1-4, with D possibly TRBD1 on 5 matching bases. This CDR3 comprises 14 residues. V was shortened by 2 bases and J by 5 bases, with 10 bases between the two germline ends. Germline-derived CDR1 and CDR2 are SGHRS and YFSETQ. The CDR3 region is CASSLTGLNEKLFF. The sequenced part of the CDR3 DNA is TGCGCCAGCAGCTTAACAGGTTTGAATGAAAAA.

This clone was observed at least ten times. The sequence runs out 3 residues before the end of the CDR3; the remainder is reconstructed from the germline J gene. The chain carries TRBV19 and TRBJ2-3; possibly TRBD2 for D (5 bases). This CDR3 contains 13 residues. V lost 8 bases, J lost 4 bases, and 13 bases lay in between. In germline, CDR1 is LNHDA, CDR2 SQIVND (reference sequence). The CDR3 loop reads CASLLNGADTQYF. The part of the CDR3 DNA that was read is TGTGCCAGTCTCCTTAACGGGGCAGATACG. The full variable domain, its missing parts supplied by reference TRBV19 and TRBJ2-3, is DGGITQSPKYLFRKEGQNVTLSCEQNLNHDAMYWYRQDPGQGLRLIYYSQIVNDFQKGDIAEGYSVSREKKESFPLTVTSAQKNPTAFYLCASLLNGADTQYFGPGTRLTVL.

This clone was detected many times. The read comes to an end 3 residues before the CDR3 does, leaving the germline J gene to fill in the end. The chain joins TRBV12-3 or TRBV12-4 to TRBJ2-7, with 7 bases that match TRBD1. The CDR3 has 12 amino acids. V lost 6 bases, J lost 6 bases, and 5 bases stayed unmatched. The CDR3 bases that were read are TGTGCCAGCAGCTGGACAGGCACCGAG. Translation gives CASSWTGTE. The complete CDR3 reads CASSWTGTEQYF.

This clone was observed at least ten times. The read falls 3 residues short of the CDR3 end, and the missing part is taken from the germline J gene. The chain links TRBV4-2 to TRBJ2-2; D is undetermined. Germline assignment: CDR1 LGHNA and CDR2 YNFKEQ. With 0 bases removed from V and 3 bases from J, the gap between germline ends came to 8 bases. The CDR3 spans 15 residues. CDR3: CASSQESRDTGELFF. The CDR3 bases that were read are TGTGCCAGCAGCCAAGAAAGTAGAGACACCGGGGAG.

This clone was seen ten or more times. The read halts 3 residues ahead of the CDR3 end, with the missing end drawn from the germline J gene. The V and J genes are TRBV20-1 and TRBJ2-1; 10 bases are a match to TRBD2. The ends lost 5 bases at V and 8 bases at J; junction bases unmatched: 9. Germline V gene lookup returns CDR1 DFQATT and CDR2 SNEGSKA (reference sequence). The CDR3 has 14 amino acids. Incomplete CDR3 DNA: TGCAGTGCTGGTCTAGCGGGAGTTATATATGAG. This sequence encodes CSAGLAGVIYE. The whole CDR3 is CSAGLAGVIYEQFF.

This clone was detected only a few times. The part of the CDR3 DNA that was read is TGCAGTGCCACCTCGGGACTAGCTACCGATGAG. Its translation is CSATSGLATDE. The whole CDR3 region reads CSATSGLATDEQFF. V usage is TRBV20-1 and J usage is TRBJ2-1; 9 bases match TRBD2. The CDR3 extends 3 residues past the end of the read, so its final part is completed from the germline J gene. The germline CDR1 and CDR2 sequences are DFQATT and SNEGSKA (reference sequence). The length of the CDR3 is 14 residues. Losses at the gene ends were 6 bases for V and 8 bases for J; bases not matched to a gene: 11.

This clone was picked up many times. The observed sequence ends 3 residues before the CDR3 terminus, with the missing tail filled in from the germline J gene. The chain has TRBV28 and TRBJ2-1, with 8 positions matching TRBD2. The V segment lost 5 bases and the J segment 0 bases; nucleotides outside the gene matches: 6. CDR1 is MDHEN and CDR2 is SYDVKM in the germline V gene. The CDR3 runs to 16 residues. CDR3 region: CASSTIAGSSYNEQFF. The CDR3 bases that were read are TGTGCCAGCAGTACAATAGCGGGAAGCTCCTACAATGAG.

This clone was seen ten or more times. The read ends 3 residues early relative to the CDR3; the germline J gene fills the gap. The chain employs TRBV7-2 and TRBJ1-5, with 7 bases identical to TRBD1. The length of the CDR3 is 15 residues. Trimming removed 5 bases from V and 1 base from J; junction bases left unmatched: 5. CDR1 is SGHTA, CDR2 FQGNSA, per germline. The CDR3 protein is CASSVYRGSNQPQHF. The DNA read from the CDR3 is TGTGCCAGCAGCGTCTACAGGGGCAGCAATCAGCCC.